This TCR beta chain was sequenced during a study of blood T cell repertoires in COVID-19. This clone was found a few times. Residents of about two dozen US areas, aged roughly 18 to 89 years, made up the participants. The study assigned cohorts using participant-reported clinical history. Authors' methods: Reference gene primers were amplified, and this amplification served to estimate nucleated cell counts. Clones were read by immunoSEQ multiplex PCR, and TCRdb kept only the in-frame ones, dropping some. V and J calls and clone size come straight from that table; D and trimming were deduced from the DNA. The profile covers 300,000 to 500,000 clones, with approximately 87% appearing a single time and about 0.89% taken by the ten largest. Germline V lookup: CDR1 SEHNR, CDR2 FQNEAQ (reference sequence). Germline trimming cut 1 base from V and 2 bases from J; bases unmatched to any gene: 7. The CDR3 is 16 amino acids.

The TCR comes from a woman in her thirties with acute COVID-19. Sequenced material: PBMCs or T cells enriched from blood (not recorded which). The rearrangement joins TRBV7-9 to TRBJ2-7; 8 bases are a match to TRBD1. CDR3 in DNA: TGTGCCAGCAGCTTAGTATCAGGGGGCCACGCCTACGAGCAGTACTTC. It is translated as CASSLVSGGHAYEQYF.